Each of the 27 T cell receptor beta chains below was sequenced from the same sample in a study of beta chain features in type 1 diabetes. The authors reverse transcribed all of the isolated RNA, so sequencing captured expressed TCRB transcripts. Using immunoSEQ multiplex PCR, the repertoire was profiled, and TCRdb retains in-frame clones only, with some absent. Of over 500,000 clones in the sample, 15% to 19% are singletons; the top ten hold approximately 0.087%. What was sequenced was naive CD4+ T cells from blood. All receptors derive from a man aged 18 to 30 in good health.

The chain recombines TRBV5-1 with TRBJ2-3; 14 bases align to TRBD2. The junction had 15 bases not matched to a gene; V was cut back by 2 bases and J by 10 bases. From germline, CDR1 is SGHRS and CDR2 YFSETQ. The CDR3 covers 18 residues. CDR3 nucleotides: TGCGCCAGCAGCTTATCCGGGACTAGCGGGAGCCGCAGGAGTTCGCAGTATTTT. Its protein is CASSLSGTSGSRRSSQYF.

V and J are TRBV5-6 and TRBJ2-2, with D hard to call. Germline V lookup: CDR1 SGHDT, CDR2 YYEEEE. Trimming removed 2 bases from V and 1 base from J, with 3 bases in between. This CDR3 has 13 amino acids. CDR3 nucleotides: TGTGCCAGCAGCTTTCGGAACACCGGGGAGCTGTTTTTT. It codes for CASSFRNTGELFF. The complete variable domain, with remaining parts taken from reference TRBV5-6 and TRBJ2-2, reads DAGVTQSPTHLIKTRGQQVTLRCSPKSGHDTVSWYQQALGQGPQFIFQYYEEEERQRGNFPDRFSGHQFPNYSSELNVNALLLGDSALYLCASSFRNTGELFFGEGSRLTVL.

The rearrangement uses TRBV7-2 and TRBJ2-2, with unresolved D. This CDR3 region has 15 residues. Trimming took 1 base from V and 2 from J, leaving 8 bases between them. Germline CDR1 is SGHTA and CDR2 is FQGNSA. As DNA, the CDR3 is TGTGCCAGCAGCTTAGGGGCTACCAACACCGGGGAGCTGTTTTTT. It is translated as CASSLGATNTGELFF.

The CDR3 region has the DNA TGTGCCAGCAGCGTAGCCCCTCTCGGGGAGCTGTTTTTT. Its protein is CASSVAPLGELFF. The rearrangement uses TRBV9 and TRBJ2-2; D not resolved. The V gene's germline CDR1 is SGDLS and CDR2 YYNGEE. The V gene lost 0 bases and the J gene lost 7 bases, with 7 bases spanning the gap. This CDR3 has 13 residues.

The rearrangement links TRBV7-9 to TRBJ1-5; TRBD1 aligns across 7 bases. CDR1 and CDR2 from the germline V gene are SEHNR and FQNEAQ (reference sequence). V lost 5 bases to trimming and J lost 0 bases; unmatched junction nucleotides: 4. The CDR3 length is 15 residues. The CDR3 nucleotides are TGTGCCAGCAGCACGGGACAGTCTAGCAATCAGCCCCAGCATTTT. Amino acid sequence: CASSTGQSSNQPQHF.

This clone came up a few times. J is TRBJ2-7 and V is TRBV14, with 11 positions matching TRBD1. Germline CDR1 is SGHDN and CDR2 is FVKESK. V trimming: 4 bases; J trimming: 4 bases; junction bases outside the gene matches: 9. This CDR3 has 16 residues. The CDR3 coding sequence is TGTGCCAGCAGCCGAGCAGGACAGGGGGCTCTATACGAGCAGTACTTC. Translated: CASSRAGQGALYEQYF.

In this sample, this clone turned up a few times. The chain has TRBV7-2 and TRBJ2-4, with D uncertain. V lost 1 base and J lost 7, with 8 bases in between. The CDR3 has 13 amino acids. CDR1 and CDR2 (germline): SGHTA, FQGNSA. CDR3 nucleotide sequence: TGTGCCAGCAGCTTAGGGGGTGTGAACATTCAGTACTTC. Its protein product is CASSLGGVNIQYF.

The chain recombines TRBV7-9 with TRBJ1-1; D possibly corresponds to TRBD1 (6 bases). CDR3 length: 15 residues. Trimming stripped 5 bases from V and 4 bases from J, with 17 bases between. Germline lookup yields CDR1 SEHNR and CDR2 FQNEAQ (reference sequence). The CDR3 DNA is TGTGCCAGCAGCATAAACAACAGGGTAGGCACTGAAGCTTTCTTT. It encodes CASSINNRVGTEAFF.

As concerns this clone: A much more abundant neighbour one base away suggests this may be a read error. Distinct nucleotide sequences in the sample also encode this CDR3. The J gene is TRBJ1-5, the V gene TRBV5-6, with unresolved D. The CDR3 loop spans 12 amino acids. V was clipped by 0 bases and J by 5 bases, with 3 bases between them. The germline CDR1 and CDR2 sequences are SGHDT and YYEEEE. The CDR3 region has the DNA TGTGCCAGCAGCTTGGGTGATCAGCCCCAGCATTTT. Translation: CASSLGDQPQHF.

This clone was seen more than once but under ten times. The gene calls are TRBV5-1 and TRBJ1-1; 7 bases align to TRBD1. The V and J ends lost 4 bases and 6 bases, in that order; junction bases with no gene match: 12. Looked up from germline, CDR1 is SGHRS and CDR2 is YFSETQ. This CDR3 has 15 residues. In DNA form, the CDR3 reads TGCGCCAGCAGCACAGGGGACAGCGCTCGCTCTGAAGCTTTCTTT. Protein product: CASSTGDSARSEAFF.

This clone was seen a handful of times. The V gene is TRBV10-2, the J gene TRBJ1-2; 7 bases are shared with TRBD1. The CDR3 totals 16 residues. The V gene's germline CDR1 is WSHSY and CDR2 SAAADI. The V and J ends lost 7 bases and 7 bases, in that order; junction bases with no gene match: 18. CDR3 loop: CASTLRQGGGISGYTF. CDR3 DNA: TGCGCCAGCACCCTGCGACAGGGTGGTGGGATAAGTGGCTACACCTTC.

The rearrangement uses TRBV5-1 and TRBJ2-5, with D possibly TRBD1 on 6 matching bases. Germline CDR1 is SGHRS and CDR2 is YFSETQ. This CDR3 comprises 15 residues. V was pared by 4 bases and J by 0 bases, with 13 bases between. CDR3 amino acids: CASSTARDNQETQYF. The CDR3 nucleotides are TGCGCCAGCAGCACCGCCCGGGACAACCAAGAGACCCAGTACTTC.

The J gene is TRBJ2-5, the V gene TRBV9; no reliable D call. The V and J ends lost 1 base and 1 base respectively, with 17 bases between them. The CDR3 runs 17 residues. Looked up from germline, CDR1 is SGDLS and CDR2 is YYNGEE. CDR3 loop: CASSVTPLGKGQETQYF. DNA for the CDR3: TGTGCCAGCAGCGTAACCCCCCTGGGGAAGGGCCAAGAGACCCAGTACTTC.

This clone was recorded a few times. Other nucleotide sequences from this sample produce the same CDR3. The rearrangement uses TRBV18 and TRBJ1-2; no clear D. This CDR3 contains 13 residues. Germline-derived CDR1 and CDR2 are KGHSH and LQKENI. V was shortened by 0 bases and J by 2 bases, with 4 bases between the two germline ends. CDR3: CASSPPSNYGYTF. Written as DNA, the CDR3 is TGTGCCAGCTCACCACCTTCAAACTATGGCTACACCTTC.

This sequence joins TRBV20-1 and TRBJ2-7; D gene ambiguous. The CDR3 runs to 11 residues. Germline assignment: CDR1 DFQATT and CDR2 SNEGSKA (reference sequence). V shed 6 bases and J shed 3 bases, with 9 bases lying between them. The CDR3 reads CSAQSFYEQYF. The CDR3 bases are TGCAGTGCCCAGAGCTTCTACGAGCAGTACTTC.

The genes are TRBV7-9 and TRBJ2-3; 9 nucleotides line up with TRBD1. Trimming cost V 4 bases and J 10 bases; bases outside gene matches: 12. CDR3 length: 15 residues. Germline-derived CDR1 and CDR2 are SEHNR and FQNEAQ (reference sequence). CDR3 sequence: CASSSGTGYPIAQYF. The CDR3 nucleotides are TGTGCCAGCAGCTCCGGGACAGGGTATCCGATCGCGCAGTATTTT.

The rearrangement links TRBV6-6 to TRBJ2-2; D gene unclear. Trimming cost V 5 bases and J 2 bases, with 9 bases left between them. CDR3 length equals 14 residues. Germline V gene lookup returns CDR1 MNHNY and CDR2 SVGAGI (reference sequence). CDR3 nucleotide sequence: TGTGCCAGCAGTCACAGAAAAAACACCGGGGAGCTGTTTTTT. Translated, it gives CASSHRKNTGELFF.

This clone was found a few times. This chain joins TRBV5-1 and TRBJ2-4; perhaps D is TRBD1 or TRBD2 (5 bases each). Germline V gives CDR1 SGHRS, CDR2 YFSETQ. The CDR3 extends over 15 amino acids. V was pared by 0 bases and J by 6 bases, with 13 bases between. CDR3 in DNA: TGCGCCAGCAGCTTGGAGGCCGAGGGGTTAAACATTCAGTACTTC. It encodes CASSLEAEGLNIQYF.

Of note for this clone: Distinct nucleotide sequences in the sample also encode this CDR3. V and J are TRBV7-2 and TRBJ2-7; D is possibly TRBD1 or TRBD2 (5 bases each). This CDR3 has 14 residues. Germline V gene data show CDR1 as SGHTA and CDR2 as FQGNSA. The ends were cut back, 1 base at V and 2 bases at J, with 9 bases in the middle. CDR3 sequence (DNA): TGTGCCAGCAGCTTAGATCGGGGACCCTACGAGCAGTACTTC. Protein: CASSLDRGPYEQYF. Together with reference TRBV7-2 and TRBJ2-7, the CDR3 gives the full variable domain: GAGVSQSPSNKVTEKGKDVELRCDPISGHTALYWYRQSLGQGLEFLIYFQGNSAPDKSGLPSDRFSAERTGGSVSTLTIQRTQQEDSAVYLCASSLDRGPYEQYFGPGTRLTVT.

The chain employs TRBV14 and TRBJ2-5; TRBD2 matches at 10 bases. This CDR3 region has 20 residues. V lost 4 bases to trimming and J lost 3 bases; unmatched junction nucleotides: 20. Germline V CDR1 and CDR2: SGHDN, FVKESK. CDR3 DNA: TGTGCCAGCAGCCGCAAAAGACGGACTAGCGGAGGAGGTTCTGAAGAGACCCAGTACTTC. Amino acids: CASSRKRRTSGGGSEETQYF. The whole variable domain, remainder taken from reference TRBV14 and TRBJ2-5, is EAGVTQFPSHSVIEKGQTVTLRCDPISGHDNLYWYRRVMGKEIKFLLHFVKESKQDESGMPNNRFLAERTGGTYSTLKVQPAELEDSGVYFCASSRKRRTSGGGSEETQYFGPGTRLLVL.

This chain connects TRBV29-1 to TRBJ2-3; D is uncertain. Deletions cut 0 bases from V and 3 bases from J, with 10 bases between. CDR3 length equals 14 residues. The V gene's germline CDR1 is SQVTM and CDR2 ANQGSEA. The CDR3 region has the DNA TGCAGCGTTGAAGAGGGTTTGAGGACAGATACGCAGTATTTT. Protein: CSVEEGLRTDTQYF.

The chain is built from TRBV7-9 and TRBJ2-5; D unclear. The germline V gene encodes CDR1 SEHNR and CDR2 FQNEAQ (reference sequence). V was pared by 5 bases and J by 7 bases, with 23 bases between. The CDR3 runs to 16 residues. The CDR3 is CASSPIPIPKKGTQYF. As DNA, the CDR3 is TGTGCCAGCAGCCCCATTCCAATACCCAAGAAGGGGACCCAGTACTTC.

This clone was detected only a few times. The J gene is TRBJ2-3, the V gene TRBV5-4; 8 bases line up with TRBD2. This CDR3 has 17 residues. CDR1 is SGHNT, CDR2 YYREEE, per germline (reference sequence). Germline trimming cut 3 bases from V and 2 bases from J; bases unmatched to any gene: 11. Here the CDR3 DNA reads TGTGCCAGCAGCTCCTCGGGTAGCGGGGAAGACACAGATACGCAGTATTTT. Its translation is CASSSSGSGEDTDTQYF.

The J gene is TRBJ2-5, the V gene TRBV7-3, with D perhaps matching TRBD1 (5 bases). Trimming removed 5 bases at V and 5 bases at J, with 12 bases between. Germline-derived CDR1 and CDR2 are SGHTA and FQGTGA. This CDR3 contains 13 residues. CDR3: CASSPTGQETQYF. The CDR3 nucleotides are TGTGCCAGCAGCCCAACAGGTCAGGAGACCCAGTACTTC.

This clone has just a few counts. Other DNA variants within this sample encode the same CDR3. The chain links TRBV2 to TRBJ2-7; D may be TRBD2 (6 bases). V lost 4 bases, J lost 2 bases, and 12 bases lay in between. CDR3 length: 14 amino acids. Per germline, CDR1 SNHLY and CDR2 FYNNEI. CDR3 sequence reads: CASSGGTGPYEQYF. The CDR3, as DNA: TGTGCCAGCAGTGGCGGGACGGGGCCCTACGAGCAGTACTTC.

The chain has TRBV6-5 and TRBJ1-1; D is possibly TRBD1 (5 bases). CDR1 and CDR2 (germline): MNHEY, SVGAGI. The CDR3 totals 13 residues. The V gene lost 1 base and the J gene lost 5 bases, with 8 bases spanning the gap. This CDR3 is CASSYWRGTEAFF. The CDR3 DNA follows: TGTGCCAGCAGTTACTGGAGGGGAACTGAAGCTTTCTTT.

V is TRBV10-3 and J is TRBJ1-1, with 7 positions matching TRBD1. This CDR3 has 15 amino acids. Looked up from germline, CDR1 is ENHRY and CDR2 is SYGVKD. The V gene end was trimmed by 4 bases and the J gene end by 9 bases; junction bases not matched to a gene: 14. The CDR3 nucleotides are TGTGCCATCAGTGGGGGAACAGGGGAGTCATCCCAAGCTTTCTTT. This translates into CAISGGTGESSQAFF.